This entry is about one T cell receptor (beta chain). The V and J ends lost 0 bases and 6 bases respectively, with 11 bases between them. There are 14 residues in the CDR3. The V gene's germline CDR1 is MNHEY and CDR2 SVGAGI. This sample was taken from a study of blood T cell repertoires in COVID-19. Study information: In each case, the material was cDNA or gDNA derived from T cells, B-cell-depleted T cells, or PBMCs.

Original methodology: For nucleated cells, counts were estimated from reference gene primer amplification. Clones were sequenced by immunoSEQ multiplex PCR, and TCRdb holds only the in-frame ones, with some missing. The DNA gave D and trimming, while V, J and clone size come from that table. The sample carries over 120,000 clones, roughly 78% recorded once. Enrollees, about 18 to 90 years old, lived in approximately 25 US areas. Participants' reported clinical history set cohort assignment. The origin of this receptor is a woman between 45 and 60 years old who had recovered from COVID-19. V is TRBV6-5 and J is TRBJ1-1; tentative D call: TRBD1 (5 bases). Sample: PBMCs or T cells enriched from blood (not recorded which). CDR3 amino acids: CASSYSQGIPEAFF. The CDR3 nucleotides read TGTGCCAGCAGTTACTCGCAGGGAATCCCTGAAGCTTTCTTT.